One sample yielded the 13 T cell receptor beta chains listed below, sequenced in a study of T cell clonality in common variable immunodeficiency. Overall study findings and caveats: Fewer deletions and N-nucleotide insertions were reportedly seen in common variable immunodeficiency TCR beta sequences.

The antigens these receptors bind are not known. Profiling relied on immunoSEQ multiplex PCR, and the TCRdb table lists in-frame clones only, not all of them. The sample holds about 28,000 clones, and no clone turns up only once. The sequenced sample was peripheral blood mononuclear cells. The receptors derive from a human donor with common variable immunodeficiency.

This clone was seen more than once but under ten times. The observed sequence ends 3 residues before the CDR3 terminus, with the missing tail filled in from the germline J gene. The V call is TRBV7-6, the J call TRBJ2-3, with 8 bases fitting TRBD2. The J segment lost 3 bases and the V segment lost 3 bases, leaving 8 bases of the junction unmatched. Germline CDR1 is SGHVS and CDR2 is FNYEAQ. The CDR3 has 16 amino acids. CDR3 sequence: CASSFPPASGTDTQYF. Incomplete CDR3 DNA: TGTGCCAGCAGCTTTCCCCCGGCTAGCGGGACAGATACG.

As regards this clone: Read coverage stops 3 residues before the CDR3 terminus; the germline J gene supplies the remainder. J is TRBJ2-7 and V is TRBV5-1; no definite D call. There are 12 residues in the CDR3. CDR1 SGHRS and CDR2 YFSETQ come from the germline V gene. The V end was cut by 1 base, the J end by 4 bases, with 6 bases between. The part of the CDR3 DNA that was read is TGCGCCAGCAGCTTGAGCGAGTACGAG. Residues: CASSLSEYE. The CDR3, in full, reads CASSLSEYEQYF.

Many counts were recorded for this clone. The read comes to an end 3 residues before the CDR3 does, leaving the germline J gene to fill in the end. J is TRBJ2-1 and V is TRBV20-1; TRBD2 matches at 8 bases. V lost 6 bases, J lost 9 bases, and 16 bases stayed unmatched. CDR1 and CDR2 (germline): DFQATT, SNEGSKA (reference sequence). This CDR3 has 15 amino acids. CDR3 protein: CSAYQTGGQKGEQFF. CDR3 DNA (partial): TGCAGTGCCTACCAAACGGGGGGGCAGAAGGGTGAG.

This clone has just a few counts. The CDR3 end lies 3 residues beyond the end of the read and is filled in from the germline J gene. The genes are TRBV6-1 and TRBJ2-5; 11 nucleotides agree with TRBD2. Looked up from germline, CDR1 is MNHNS and CDR2 is SASEGT. Unmatched junction bases numbered 12, after V lost 1 base and J lost 5 bases. This CDR3 has 18 residues. CDR3 DNA (partial): TGTGCCAGCAGTGAAGTCTCCGTTATAGCGGGGGGGCTGGAGACC. It is translated as CASSEVSVIAGGLET. The full CDR3 reads CASSEVSVIAGGLETQYF.

Points on this clone: The read terminates 3 residues before the CDR3 end, so the remaining end is supplied by the germline J gene. V usage is TRBV5-1 and J usage is TRBJ2-1, with 7 bases aligning to TRBD1. After removal of 0 bases from V and 5 bases from J, the junction contained 2 bases not matched to a gene. The CDR3 sequence is 14 residues long. The germline V gene encodes CDR1 SGHRS and CDR2 YFSETQ. The CDR3 protein is CASSLGQGDNEQFF. The sequenced CDR3 bases are TGCGCCAGCAGCTTGGGTCAGGGGGACAATGAG.

This clone was detected only a few times. Read coverage stops 3 residues before the CDR3 terminus; the germline J gene supplies the remainder. The V and J genes are TRBV6-1 and TRBJ1-2; a possible D gene is TRBD1 (5 bases). This CDR3 region has 14 residues. Trimming cost V 6 bases and J 0 bases, with 11 bases left between them. Germline V gene lookup returns CDR1 MNHNS and CDR2 SASEGT. CDR3 bases read: TGTGCCAGCAGCGAACGACAGACTAACTATGGC. Its translation is CASSERQTNYG. The CDR3 in full is CASSERQTNYGYTF.

In this sample, this clone turned up a few times. The read ends 3 residues before the CDR3 terminus; that terminus is restored from the germline J gene. The rearrangement uses TRBV7-6 and TRBJ1-3; D possibly corresponds to TRBD1 (5 bases). From germline, CDR1 is SGHVS and CDR2 FNYEAQ. V was clipped by 2 bases and J by 7 bases, with 21 bases between them. CDR3 size: 17 residues. CDR3 loop: CASSLPLGLREANTIYF. The part of the CDR3 DNA that was read is TGTGCCAGCAGCTTACCTCTGGGACTCCGGGAGGCGAACACC.

This clone was detected a few times. The read stops 3 residues short of the end of the CDR3; the missing end is completed from the germline J gene. Additional DNA sequences in this sample encode the identical CDR3. This sequence joins TRBV6-4 and TRBJ2-1, with D unresolved. From germline, CDR1 is MRHNA and CDR2 SNTAGT. The CDR3 length is 13 residues. With 2 bases removed from V and 4 bases from J, the gap between germline ends came to 6 bases. The CDR3 DNA, read in part, is TGTGCCAGCAGTGACACTGGTTACAATGAG. Protein product: CASSDTGYNE. The whole CDR3 reads CASSDTGYNEQFF.

This clone showed up many times. Read sequence stops 3 residues before the CDR3 end, and the germline J gene provides the missing end. The V gene is TRBV20-1, the J gene TRBJ2-3; 16 nucleotides align to TRBD2. CDR1 is DFQATT and CDR2 is SNEGSKA in the germline V gene (reference sequence). Trimming at V came to 5 bases and at J to 7 bases, leaving 15 bases not matched to a gene. The CDR3 totals 18 residues. The CDR3 region is CSAPHSRGLAGGVYTQYF. The sequenced part of the CDR3 DNA is TGCAGTGCTCCCCATAGTAGGGGACTAGCGGGGGGGGTTTATACG.

Only a few counts were recorded for this clone. Read coverage stops 3 residues before the CDR3 terminus; the germline J gene supplies the remainder. This sample also contains other DNA sequences that code for the same CDR3. The rearrangement joins TRBV6-2 or TRBV6-3 to TRBJ1-4; tentatively, D is TRBD1 (5 bases). Germline CDR1 reads MNHEY; CDR2 reads SVGEGT. The CDR3 length is 15 residues. V lost 8 bases and J 8 bases, leaving 21 bases between the germline ends. The CDR3 region is CASSQPGPSGEKLFF. The DNA read from the CDR3 is TGTGCCAGCTCGCAACCCGGTCCCTCAGGGGAAAAA.

This clone was found a few times. The sequence runs out 3 residues before the end of the CDR3; the remainder is reconstructed from the germline J gene. V and J are TRBV2 and TRBJ1-3; the D gene is possibly TRBD1 (5 bases). The CDR3 sequence is 13 residues long. Looked up from germline, CDR1 is SNHLY and CDR2 is FYNNEI. Trimming pared 7 bases from V and 0 bases from J, leaving 7 bases between. The DNA read from the CDR3 is TGTGCCAGCAAGCAGGGCTCTGGAAACACC. Protein: CASKQGSGNT. The CDR3, in full, reads CASKQGSGNTIYF.

This clone has a count of ten or more. The CDR3 spells CSAELDSYDGYTF. CDR3 DNA, as far as it was read: TGCAGTGCTGAGCTCGACAGTTATGATGGC. The chain combines TRBV20-1 with TRBJ1-2; weak D call: TRBD1 (5 bases). The observed sequence ends 3 residues before the CDR3 terminus, with the missing tail filled in from the germline J gene. This CDR3 is built from 13 residues. Trimming shortened V by 5 bases and J by 6 bases, and 16 bases separated the two germline ends. Germline V CDR1 and CDR2: DFQATT, SNEGSKA (reference sequence).

This clone was counted at least ten times. The read stops 3 residues short of the end of the CDR3; the missing end is completed from the germline J gene. The chain recombines TRBV20-1 with TRBJ1-2, with TRBD1 matching 9 bases. V lost 5 bases, J lost 4 bases, and 2 bases stayed unmatched. Germline lookup yields CDR1 DFQATT and CDR2 SNEGSKA (reference sequence). The length of the CDR3 is 12 residues. The CDR3 bases that were read are TGCAGTGCTGGGACAGGGACCTATGGC. This sequence encodes CSAGTGTYG. Given in full, the CDR3 is CSAGTGTYGYTF.